This entry features one T cell receptor beta chain sequence. Its specific antigen is unknown. No much larger clone is present one base from it, and per-base qualities are unavailable. TCRbeta CDR3 regions were amplified from genomic DNA using the immunoSEQ Assay, a bias-controlled multiplex PCR. The original pipeline was this. Within the assay, amplification of reference gene primers was used to estimate how many nucleated cells each sample contained. Sequence reads were collapsed and filtered to measure the absolute abundance of every unique TCRbeta CDR3 rearrangement. Productive Simpson clonality was computed per sample as the square root of Simpson's diversity index over productive rearrangements. Not all clones reach the TCRdb copy of this immuneACCESS table, which keeps in-frame sequences only. Checked studies attribute under half of the gap to unresolved V genes and leave the rest unexplained. The V and J calls and clone size are taken from that table; D and trimming were inferred from the DNA. The sample table shows about 100,000 clones, and approximately 91% are seen once. Together, the top ten hold about 1.8% of the sample.

Inclusive of the bounding cysteine and phenylalanine, the CDR3 is 15 residues long. Kept here is only the CDR3 DNA, which spans 45 bases and is read in frame from base 1. Germline trimming amounts to 5 bases on V and 0 bases on J, with 3 as the count of junction bases outside the gene matches. As encoded in the germline V gene, CDR1 is MGHDK while CDR2 is SYGVNS. These data are taken from a study of blood T cell repertoires in COVID-19 (dated by TCRdb to the early 2020s). With regard to the full study: Samples from collaborators originated in the United States, Italy and Spain and spanned both the acute and convalescent phases of COVID-19. HLA class I and class II types, where available, came from metadata supplied by the sample provider rather than from assay-based typing. A freely available public database, intended as a resource for researchers studying the immune response to SARS-CoV-2, is where the repertoires were released. The samples were drawn from the first 160 participants of the ongoing ImmuneRACE study and from under 1,500 subjects provided by 6 global collaborators. The dataset comprised deeply sampled blood TCRbeta repertoires from subjects exposed to, actively infected with, or recovered from COVID-19. The sample metadata nearly always contained a de-identified subject ID, COVID-19 status, age in years and sex. The prospective study material was composed of cDNA or gDNA derived from T cells, B-cell-depleted T cells, or PBMCs.

Collaborating institutions collected whole blood in K2EDTA tubes following their own protocols. For TCRbeta analysis, collaborators shipped samples as frozen whole blood, isolated PBMCs, or DNA extracted from either of those sample types. The full study reports these points: Clinical and demographic metadata were provided uncurated, with the amount varying by source and participant.

Sequenced sample: peripheral blood. This TCR came from a human donor with active COVID-19. The donor label of this sample is uncertain. Recombination joined TRBV25-1 with TRBJ2-2, and 7 junctional nucleotides match TRBD2. Here the CDR3 is given as CASSRSGSNTGELFF. The DNA sequence is as follows: TGTGCCAGCAGTCGTAGCGGGTCGAACACCGGGGAGCTGTTTTTT.